The entry below describes one T cell receptor (beta chain). This sample was included in a study of metastatic and nonmetastatic thyroid tumors. The CDR3 has 15 amino acids. Germline lookup yields CDR1 MGHDK and CDR2 SYGVNS. With 1 base removed from V and 8 bases from J, the gap between germline ends came to 14 bases. Until they underwent thyroid surgery, no patient had received any treatment. TCRdb re-analyzed the PCR reads through MiXCR. Of fewer than 45,000 clones listed, about 14% are singletons. Material: blood. The sequence derives from a female donor with papillary thyroid cancer or a benign thyroid nodule (not recorded which). Some clones in this sample may be carry-over from other donors' samples. The J gene is TRBJ1-4, the V gene TRBV25-1; D remains unclear. The CDR3 DNA sequence: TGTGCCAGCAGTGAATTAACGAGCACTGAAGAAAAACTGTTTTTT. Translated, it gives CASSELTSTEEKLFF.